These 22 T cell receptor beta chains were sequenced from one sample in a study of technical replicates of blood from a few donors. The assay was immunoSEQ multiplex PCR, and TCRdb's table has in-frame clones only and misses some. The table includes about 91,000 clones, about nine tenths detected once. The sample was T cells isolated from PBMCs. The source of these receptors is a human donor in good health.

The chain couples TRBV27 to TRBJ2-7, with 9 bases matching TRBD1. V shed 7 bases, J shed 3 bases, and the junction held 19 bases outside the gene matches. CDR1 is MNHEY, CDR2 SMNVEV, per germline (reference sequence). The CDR3 contains 18 residues. The CDR3 DNA is TGTGCCAGCACCCGAACCGGTCCCGACACAGGGGGCCACTACGAGCAGTACTTC. Amino acids: CASTRTGPDTGGHYEQYF.

The chain joins TRBV11-1 to TRBJ2-5, with 10 bases identical to TRBD2. Germline V gene sequence: CDR1 SGHAT, CDR2 FQDESV (reference sequence). Trimming removed 5 bases from V and 1 base from J; junction bases left unmatched: 10. This CDR3 region has 17 residues. The CDR3 protein is CASSPRLAGAIQETQYF. The CDR3 DNA reads as TGTGCCAGCAGCCCGCGGCTAGCGGGGGCCATCCAAGAGACCCAGTACTTC.

The rearrangement joins TRBV19 to TRBJ2-3; 8 positions agree with TRBD2. This CDR3 comprises 12 residues. From germline, CDR1 is LNHDA and CDR2 SQIVND (reference sequence). The trim removed 6 bases at V and 4 bases at J, leaving 0 bases unmatched. The CDR3 region is CASSGGADTQYF. The CDR3 bases are TGTGCCAGTAGCGGGGGGGCAGATACGCAGTATTTT.

This chain connects TRBV11-1 to TRBJ2-7; TRBD1 matches at 8 bases. Unmatched junction bases numbered 13, after V lost 3 bases and J lost 6 bases. The CDR3 sequence is 16 residues long. The germline CDR1 and CDR2 sequences are SGHAT and FQDESV (reference sequence). The DNA for the CDR3 is TGTGCCAGCAGCTTTGGGCCGCGGACAGGGTTGGGCGAGCAGTACTTC. As protein: CASSFGPRTGLGEQYF.

This rearrangement joins TRBV7-3 to TRBJ2-2; D is perhaps TRBD2 (6 bases). Between the trimmed V and J ends, which lost 5 bases and 6 bases, there was a span of 13 bases. Germline-derived CDR1 and CDR2 are SGHTA and FQGTGA. The CDR3 is 14 residues long. For the CDR3, the DNA is TGTGCCAGCAGCCCCGTACTAGCCGCCGGGGAGCTGTTTTTT. Protein: CASSPVLAAGELFF.

This chain connects TRBV25-1 to TRBJ1-5; 8 bases line up with TRBD1. This CDR3 is built from 14 residues. V gave up 4 bases and J gave up 5 bases; unmatched junction bases: 4. Germline loops: CDR1 MGHDK, CDR2 SYGVNS. The CDR3 reads CASSAQGAYQPQHF. The DNA of the CDR3 is TGTGCCAGCAGTGCTCAGGGGGCTTATCAGCCCCAGCATTTT.

This clone was observed a single time. The chain uses TRBV6-6 and TRBJ1-4; possible D gene TRBD1, 5 bases. The CDR3 runs to 13 residues. Germline CDR1 is MNHNY and CDR2 is SVGAGI (reference sequence). V shed 5 bases and J shed 7 bases, with 11 bases lying between them. The CDR3 here is CASSMGGIEKLFF. CDR3 nucleotides: TGTGCCAGCAGTATGGGGGGGATTGAAAAACTGTTTTTT.

This clone appeared a single time. CDR3 region: CASSAGTGTYEQYF. The CDR3, as DNA: TGTGCCAGCAGCGCCGGGACAGGGACCTACGAGCAGTACTTC. The V and J genes are TRBV5-4 and TRBJ2-7, with TRBD1 matching over 9 bases. CDR3 length equals 14 residues. Per the germline V gene, CDR1 is SGHNT and CDR2 is YYREEE (reference sequence). V was pared by 4 bases and J by 2 bases, with 4 bases of the junction left unmatched.

The V and J genes are TRBV19 and TRBJ2-7; D gene unclear. Trimming cost V 2 bases and J 5 bases, with 10 bases left between them. The CDR3 has 13 amino acids. Germline V gene data show CDR1 as LNHDA and CDR2 as SQIVND (reference sequence). The CDR3 DNA reads TGTGCCAGTAGTATATCAGTTTTTGACGAGCAGTACTTC. This translates into CASSISVFDEQYF.

This chain uses TRBV28 with TRBJ1-1, with 9 bases lining up with TRBD1. The CDR3 totals 13 residues. The ends lost 4 bases at V and 4 bases at J; junction bases unmatched: 1. In germline, CDR1 is MDHEN, CDR2 SYDVKM. This CDR3 reads CASSWTGVTEAFF. The CDR3 bases are TGTGCCAGCAGTTGGACAGGGGTCACTGAAGCTTTCTTT.

This clone was picked up one time. J is TRBJ2-7 and V is TRBV7-3; TRBD1 aligns across 9 bases. CDR1 and CDR2 (germline): SGHTA, FQGTGA. V lost 9 bases and J lost 1; bases outside the gene matches: 7. This CDR3 has 14 residues. DNA of the CDR3: TGTGCCAGTCGTCGGGACAGGGAATCCTACGAGCAGTACTTC. It yields the protein CASRRDRESYEQYF.

The V and J genes are TRBV13 and TRBJ2-5, with 7 bases fitting TRBD1. CDR3 length: 15 amino acids. V dropped 0 bases and J dropped 5; count of bases not matched to a gene: 6. Per the germline V gene, CDR1 is PRHDT and CDR2 is FYEKMQ (reference sequence). The CDR3 DNA is TGTGCCAGCAGCTTAGGCCGAGGGGGCCCGGAGACCCAGTACTTC. Encoded protein: CASSLGRGGPETQYF.

The chain combines TRBV28 with TRBJ2-7, with 15 bases that match TRBD2. Germline V gene data show CDR1 as MDHEN and CDR2 as SYDVKM. V gave up 1 base and J gave up 4 bases; unmatched junction bases: 8. This CDR3 contains 18 residues. The CDR3 DNA reads as TGTGCCAGCAGTTTATTGGGACTAGCGGGGGGCAGGGTTTACGAGCAGTACTTC. Its translation is CASSLLGLAGGRVYEQYF.

The rearrangement links TRBV7-2 to TRBJ1-1; 8 bases fit TRBD1. The V gene end was trimmed by 4 bases and the J gene end by 3 bases; junction bases not matched to a gene: 4. This CDR3 spans 14 amino acids. Germline CDR1 SGHTA, CDR2 FQGNSA. The CDR3 sequence: CASSSPDRDTEAFF. Written as DNA, the CDR3 is TGTGCCAGCAGCTCACCGGACAGGGACACTGAAGCTTTCTTT.

V is TRBV5-1 and J is TRBJ2-3; 8 bases map to TRBD2. The CDR3 is made up of 16 amino acids. Germline loops: CDR1 SGHRS, CDR2 YFSETQ. V trimming: 7 bases; J trimming: 3 bases; junction bases outside the gene matches: 13. The CDR3 nucleotides are TGCGCCAGCTTCCCAAGAGGACTAGCTCGGACAGATACGCAGTATTTT. Protein: CASFPRGLARTDTQYF.

The V gene is TRBV10-2, the J gene TRBJ1-2; no clear D. Germline CDR1 WSHSY, CDR2 SAAADI. Trimming stripped 8 bases from V and 4 bases from J, with 17 bases between. There are 14 residues in the CDR3. Written as DNA, the CDR3 is TGCGCCAGCTCCCCGGGAGAGGAAGGCTATGGCTACACCTTC. It translates to CASSPGEEGYGYTF.

The chain couples TRBV6-5 to TRBJ1-2, with 7 bases matching TRBD1. The CDR3 runs to 12 residues. Germline V gene data show CDR1 as MNHEY and CDR2 as SVGAGI. J was trimmed by 8 bases and V by 2 bases; bases with no gene match: 2. DNA of the CDR3: TGTGCCAGCAGTTACGGACAGGAAGGCTACACCTTC. It translates to CASSYGQEGYTF.

This clone was picked up one time. This chain links TRBV7-2 with TRBJ1-5, with 7 positions matching TRBD1. Germline CDR1 reads SGHTA; CDR2 reads FQGNSA. J gave up 4 bases and V 5 bases, and 8 bases lay outside the gene matches. The CDR3 runs 15 residues. The CDR3 spells CASSRDSYFNQPQHF. The CDR3, as DNA: TGTGCCAGCAGCCGGGACAGCTACTTTAATCAGCCCCAGCATTTT.

The chain joins TRBV5-1 to TRBJ2-1, with 7 bases lining up with TRBD1. The germline gives CDR1 SGHRS, CDR2 YFSETQ. V was pared by 3 bases and J by 0 bases, with 15 bases of the junction left unmatched. This CDR3 contains 19 residues. For the CDR3, the DNA is TGCGCCAGCAGCTCCCTCCCACTGACAGGGTCAAGCTCCTACAATGAGCAGTTCTTC. It is translated as CASSSLPLTGSSSYNEQFF.

This clone has just one count. The J gene is TRBJ1-6, the V gene TRBV2; D remains unclear. Germline-derived CDR1 and CDR2 are SNHLY and FYNNEI. V was cut by 6 bases and J by 2 bases, with 11 bases left in between. The CDR3 is 15 amino acids. The CDR3 DNA sequence: TGTGCCAGCAGGCGGGAGAACGCCTATAATTCACCCCTCCACTTT. This codes for CASRRENAYNSPLHF.

This chain connects TRBV5-6 to TRBJ1-6, with 7 bases identical to TRBD1. Germline V gene data show CDR1 as SGHDT and CDR2 as YYEEEE. The CDR3 spans 16 residues. With V trimmed by 3 bases and J by 6 bases, 9 bases remained unmatched. The chain's CDR3 is CASSSGPQGVNSPLHF. Written as DNA, the CDR3 is TGTGCCAGCAGCTCCGGCCCCCAGGGGGTTAATTCACCCCTCCACTTT.

V is TRBV29-1 and J is TRBJ2-7; TRBD1 agrees at 8 bases. V was pared by 6 bases and J by 3 bases, with 4 bases of the junction left unmatched. Germline-derived CDR1 and CDR2 are SQVTM and ANQGSEA. This CDR3 region has 12 residues. In DNA, the CDR3 is TGCAGCGTCGGACAGGGTTTCTACGAGCAGTACTTC. Translated, it gives CSVGQGFYEQYF.